This TCR beta chain was retrieved from a study of control samples from healthy donors and cancer patients. Data came from immunoSEQ multiplex PCR; TCRdb stores just in-frame clones and leaves some out. The sample has roughly 47,000 clones; around 87% are singletons. This clone occurred once. The CDR3 contains 11 residues. V was clipped by 5 bases and J by 0 bases, with 2 bases between them. The germline V gene encodes CDR1 DFQATT and CDR2 SNEGSKA (reference sequence). J is TRBJ1-3 and V is TRBV20-1, with D unclear. The sequencing sample was made of PBMCs. The TCR was taken from a woman aged 55-70 years with lung cancer. The CDR3 DNA follows: TGCAGTGCTTCCTCTGGAAACACCATATATTTT. Its protein is CSASSGNTIYF.